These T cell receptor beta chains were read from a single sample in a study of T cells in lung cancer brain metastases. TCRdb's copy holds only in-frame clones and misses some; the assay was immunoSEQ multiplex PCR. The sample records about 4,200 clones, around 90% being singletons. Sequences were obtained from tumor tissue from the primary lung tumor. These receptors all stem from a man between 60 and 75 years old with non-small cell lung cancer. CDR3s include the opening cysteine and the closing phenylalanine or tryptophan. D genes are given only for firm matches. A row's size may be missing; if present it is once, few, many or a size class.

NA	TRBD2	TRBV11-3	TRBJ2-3	TGTGCCAGCAGTTTGACTAGCAGCACAGATACGCAGTATTTT	CASSLTSSTDTQYF
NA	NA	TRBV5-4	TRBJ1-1	TGTGCCAGCAGCTTAAATTCAGGGGTGTCTGAAGCTTTCTTT	CASSLNSGVSEAFF
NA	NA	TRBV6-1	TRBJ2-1	TGTGCCAGCAGTGAAAGGACTGCGGGCTACAATGAGCAGTTCTTC	CASSERTAGYNEQFF
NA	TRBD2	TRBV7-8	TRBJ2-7	TGTGCCAGCAGCTTCCTCCCCTCGACTAGCGGGGGGATAGAGCAGTACTTC	CASSFLPSTSGGIEQYF
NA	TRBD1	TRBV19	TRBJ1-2	TGTGCCATCACACGGAGCCGGGACAGCTATGGCTACACCTTC	CAITRSRDSYGYTF
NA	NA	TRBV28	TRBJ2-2	TGTGCCAGCAGTTTTAGATGGGAGCTGTTTTTT	CASSFRWELFF
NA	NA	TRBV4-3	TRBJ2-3	TGCGCCAGCAGCCAAGATTGGGCTAGCATAGATACGCAGTATTTT	CASSQDWASIDTQYF
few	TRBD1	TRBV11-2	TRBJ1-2	TGTGCCAGCAGCTTCGAGACAGGGGGCAGGGACAACTATGGCTACACCTTC	CASSFETGGRDNYGYTF
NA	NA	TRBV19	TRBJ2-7	TGTGCCAGTAGTATTCTGGCAGGGCCCCCCTACGAGCAGTACTTC	CASSILAGPPYEQYF
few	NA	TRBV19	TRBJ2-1	TGTGCCAGTAGCCCCGTCAGGGTTGCCTACAATGAGCAGTTCTTC	CASSPVRVAYNEQFF
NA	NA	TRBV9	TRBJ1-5	TGTGCCAGCAGTGCCGGAGCCCTAACCACCCAGCCCCAGCATTTT	CASSAGALTTQPQHF
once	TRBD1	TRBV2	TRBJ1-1	TGTGCCAGCCAGGGGGAGAGGAACACTGAAGCTTTCTTT	CASQGERNTEAFF
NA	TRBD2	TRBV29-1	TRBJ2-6	TGCAGCGTTTATAGCGGGAGCACTGGGGCCAACGTCCTGACTTTC	CSVYSGSTGANVLTF
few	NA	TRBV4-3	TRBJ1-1	TGCGCCAGCAGCCAAGATCACGGCAGGGGAGGGGCTGAAGCTTTCTTT	CASSQDHGRGGAEAFF
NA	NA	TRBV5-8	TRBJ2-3	TGTGCCAGCAGCCCCCTAGGTTCGGGGATGGAAGATACGCAGTATTTT	CASSPLGSGMEDTQYF
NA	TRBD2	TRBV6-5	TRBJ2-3	TGTGCCAGCAGGCAAGCGGGACCAGGTACAGATACGCAGTATTTT	CASRQAGPGTDTQYF
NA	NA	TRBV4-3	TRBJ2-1	TGCGCCAGCAGCCAAGATAGGTGGACCGCCCGTGAGCAGTTCTTC	CASSQDRWTAREQFF
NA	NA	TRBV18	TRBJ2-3	TGTGCCAGCTCACCAGAATCAGATACGCAGTATTTT	CASSPESDTQYF
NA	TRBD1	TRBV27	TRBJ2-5	TGTGCCAGCAGTCCGGGACAGGGGGTAGGTCTGTACTTC	CASSPGQGVGLYF
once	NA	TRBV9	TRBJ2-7	TGTGCCAGCAGCGTAGACGAGGTTAGGACCTACGAGCAGTACTTC	CASSVDEVRTYEQYF
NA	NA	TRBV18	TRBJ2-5	TGTGCCAGCTCACGACCGGAGACCCAGTACTTC	CASSRPETQYF
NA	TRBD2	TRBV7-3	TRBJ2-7	TGTGCCAGCAGCCCCCCAAGGAGCGGGGGAGCCCACTCCTACGAGCAGTACTTC	CASSPPRSGGAHSYEQYF
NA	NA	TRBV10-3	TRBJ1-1	TGTGCCGCGAGGCGGGGAGAAGAGGATGAAGCTTTCTTT	CAARRGEEDEAFF
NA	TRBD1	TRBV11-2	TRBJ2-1	TGTGCCAGCAGCCCCACAGGGGGAACCACTTCACAGTTCTTC	CASSPTGGTTSQFF
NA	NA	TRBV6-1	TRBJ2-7	TGTGCTAGCAGTGAAATGGTAGGAGCGCCGACCTACGAGCAGTACTTC	CASSEMVGAPTYEQYF
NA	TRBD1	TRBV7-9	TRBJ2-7	TGTGCCAGCAGTATGACAGGGAACCTTCGGGAGCAGTACTTC	CASSMTGNLREQYF
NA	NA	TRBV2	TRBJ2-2	TGTGCCAGCACCCTCATGAACCCCTTCGGCTCTACCGGGGAGCTGTTTTTT	CASTLMNPFGSTGELFF
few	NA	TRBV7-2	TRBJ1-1	TGTGCCAGCAGCTCCCAACGGAACACTGAAGCTTTCTTT	CASSSQRNTEAFF
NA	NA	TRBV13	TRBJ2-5	TGTGCCAGCAGCCGGCAGACACCAACGGGTGAGACCCAGTACTTC	CASSRQTPTGETQYF
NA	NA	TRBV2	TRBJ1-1	TGTGCCAGCAGTGACGGGCCAGCTAACCTAGGCACTGAAGCTTTCTTT	CASSDGPANLGTEAFF